This T cell receptor beta chain derives from a study of shared clonotypes between healthy human individuals. V gave up 1 base and J gave up 3 bases, with 13 bases separating them. Germline-derived CDR1 and CDR2 are SGHRS and YFSETQ. The CDR3 is made up of 15 amino acids. Recent acute infections and vaccinations were absent in the healthy HIV-negative adult donors. In the source study's methods: Without quality scores, immunoSEQ junctional reads could not be filtered like full-length reads. The table came from immunoSEQ multiplex PCR; TCRdb's copy has only in-frame clones and leaves some out. That table is the source of V, J and clone size, and D and trimming were worked out from the DNA. The table includes over 2 million clones, about 90% detected once.

Sequencing was done on a sample of naive CD4+ T cells from PBMCs. The subset: CD45RA+ positively selected. This receptor was taken from a man in his late teens or twenties in good health. Some clones in this sample may be carry-over from other donors' samples. The V gene is TRBV5-1, the J gene TRBJ1-1; D gene unclear. Written as DNA, the CDR3 is TGCGCCAGCAGCTTGATTCCGGGAATTGACACTGAAGCTTTCTTT. Its protein is CASSLIPGIDTEAFF.